The clone carrying this T cell receptor (beta chain) occurred a few times. Preparing the TCRbeta library involved the use of unique molecular identifiers. Each CDR3 protein gets one entry after TCRdb re-called the PCR reads with MiXCR. The repertoire holds about 640,000 distinct CDR3 sequences, with approximately 17% as singletons. The CDR3 loop spans 13 amino acids. Trimming took 7 bases from V and 3 from J, leaving 13 bases between them. Germline V gene data show CDR1 as LNHDA and CDR2 as SQIVND (reference sequence). The data derive from a study of T-cell reconstitution after alpha-beta-depleted transplantation in children.

The chain is built from TRBV19 and TRBJ2-7; D remains unclear. The sequencing used PBMCs from the stem cell graft donor, collected from the stem cell graft. The receptor comes from a human donor who donated a stem cell graft to a child with acute myeloid leukemia. The CDR3 sequence: CASISPSVYEQYV. The DNA for the CDR3 is TGTGCCAGTATCTCTCCATCTGTCTACGAGCAGTACGTC.